These 10 T cell receptor beta chains were all obtained from the same sample, sequenced in a study of T cell responses to AZD1222 COVID-19 vaccine. The repertoire was sequenced with immunoSEQ multiplex PCR; TCRdb's copy has only in-frame clones and lacks some. The sample has 130,000 or so clones; around 84% are singletons. The sequencing used peripheral blood, collected on day 0 of AZD1222 vaccination. These receptors came from an adult in good health.

This sequence joins TRBV10-3 and TRBJ2-5, with D possibly being TRBD1 (6 bases). This CDR3 comprises 14 residues. Germline V gene lookup returns CDR1 ENHRY and CDR2 SYGVKD. The V gene lost 3 bases and the J gene lost 2 bases, with 10 bases spanning the gap. This CDR3 is CAISETGPQETQYF. The CDR3 nucleotides read TGTGCCATCAGTGAAACAGGGCCTCAAGAGACCCAGTACTTC.

The V gene is TRBV6-5, the J gene TRBJ1-6; the D gene is possibly TRBD1 (6 bases). This CDR3 has 14 residues. The germline V gene has CDR1 MNHEY and CDR2 SVGAGI. The V gene lost 10 bases and the J gene lost 3 bases, with 13 bases spanning the gap. CDR3 in DNA: TGTGCCACTAACGACAGGAACTATAATTCACCCCTCCACTTT. Translating gives CATNDRNYNSPLHF.

The chain carries TRBV9 and TRBJ2-1; D might be TRBD2 (6 bases). CDR1 is SGDLS, CDR2 YYNGEE, per germline. V shed 6 bases and J shed 2 bases, with 15 bases lying between them. The CDR3 length is 15 residues. The CDR3 loop is CASTLSGGAYNEQFF. The CDR3 coding sequence is TGTGCCAGCACCCTGAGCGGCGGGGCCTACAATGAGCAGTTCTTC.

The chain employs TRBV19 and TRBJ1-2, with D possibly matching TRBD1 (5 bases). The CDR3 is made up of 12 amino acids. Deletions cut 5 bases from V and 4 bases from J, with 8 bases between. Germline values: CDR1 LNHDA, CDR2 SQIVND (reference sequence). The CDR3: CASSWDFYGYTF. DNA of the CDR3: TGTGCCAGTAGTTGGGACTTCTATGGCTACACCTTC.

The rearrangement links TRBV7-3 to TRBJ2-2; D is undetermined. The CDR3 contains 15 residues. Germline V gene data show CDR1 as SGHTA and CDR2 as FQGTGA. Between the trimmed V and J ends, which lost 4 bases and 0 bases, there was a span of 9 bases. DNA for the CDR3: TGTGCCAGCAGCTCACTACCTTCGAACACCGGGGAGCTGTTTTTT. Amino acids: CASSSLPSNTGELFF. The full variable domain, its missing parts supplied by reference TRBV7-3 and TRBJ2-2, is GAGVSQTPSNKVTEKGKYVELRCDPISGHTALYWYRQSLGQGPEFLIYFQGTGAADDSGLPNDRFFAVRPEGSVSTLKIQRTERGDSAVYLCASSSLPSNTGELFFGEGSRLTVL.

This clone was seen once. The chain carries TRBV7-9 and TRBJ1-4; 10 bases map to TRBD1. This CDR3 is built from 16 residues. The J segment lost 3 bases and the V segment lost 6 bases, leaving 7 bases of the junction unmatched. Germline assignment: CDR1 SEHNR and CDR2 FQNEAQ (reference sequence). The CDR3 reads CASSRQGAGANEKLFF. The CDR3 nucleotides are TGTGCCAGCAGTCGACAGGGGGCGGGAGCTAATGAAAAACTGTTTTTT.

V gene TRBV2 combines with J gene TRBJ1-5, with D uncertain. V was pared by 6 bases and J by 0 bases, with 6 bases between. Germline V CDR1 and CDR2: SNHLY, FYNNEI. The CDR3 has 13 amino acids. The CDR3 coding sequence is TGTGCCAGCAGGGGAAATAGCAATCAGCCCCAGCATTTT. It specifies CASRGNSNQPQHF. The complete variable domain, with remaining parts taken from reference TRBV2 and TRBJ1-5, reads EPEVTQTPSHQVTQMGQEVILRCVPISNHLYFYWYRQILGQKVEFLVSFYNNEISEKSEIFDDQFSVERPDGSNFTLKIRSTKLEDSAMYFCASRGNSNQPQHFGDGTRLSIL.

J is TRBJ2-2 and V is TRBV12-3 or TRBV12-4; D is undetermined. The CDR3 is made up of 12 amino acids. The V and J ends lost 5 bases and 3 bases respectively, with 4 bases between them. The CDR3 DNA is TGTGCCAGCAGTACAGACACCGGGGAGCTGTTTTTT. Protein product: CASSTDTGELFF.

V is TRBV18 and J is TRBJ1-1; 8 positions agree with TRBD1. Germline V CDR1 and CDR2: KGHSH, LQKENI. The CDR3 loop spans 15 amino acids. Germline trimming cut 3 bases from V and 0 bases from J; bases unmatched to any gene: 3. The CDR3 loop reads CASSPTTGVNTEAFF. In DNA, the CDR3 is TGTGCCAGCTCACCTACGACAGGGGTGAACACTGAAGCTTTCTTT.

The chain employs TRBV19 and TRBJ2-7; maybe TRBD1 (5 bases). V was cut by 4 bases and J by 0 bases, with 13 bases left in between. The V gene's germline CDR1 is LNHDA and CDR2 SQIVND (reference sequence). This CDR3 comprises 15 residues. CDR3 coding DNA: TGTGCCAGTAGTACTACAGGACCCCTCTCCTACGAGCAGTACTTC. Translated: CASSTTGPLSYEQYF.